The clone carrying this T cell receptor (beta chain) was detected many times. The CDR3 is 13 residues long. The J segment lost 3 bases and the V segment lost 5 bases, leaving 2 bases of the junction unmatched. The germline CDR1 and CDR2 sequences are SGHAT and FQDESV (reference sequence). The record originates from a study of metastatic and nonmetastatic thyroid tumors. TCRdb re-called clones from the PCR reads using MiXCR. The sample shows around 41,000 clones, about 3.3% of them seen only once. Patients had received no treatment of any kind before thyroid surgery. Sequencing used blood. The clonotype comes from a female donor with papillary thyroid cancer or a benign thyroid nodule (not recorded which). Some clones in this sample may be carry-over from other donors' samples. The rearrangement links TRBV11-1 to TRBJ2-5, with 8 bases aligning to TRBD2. The CDR3 DNA reads TGTGCCAGCAGCGTTAGCGGGAAAGAGACCCAGTACTTC. Translated: CASSVSGKETQYF.